This TCR beta chain was captured in a study of response to subunit inactivated influenza vaccine. Study-wide results and caveats: Few additional T cells are recruited per seasonal influenza vaccination, authors suggested.

Regarding this clonotype: Its antigen remains unidentified.

CDR3 length: 13 amino acids. In germline, CDR1 is SQVTM, CDR2 ANQGSEA. V was cut by 5 bases and J by 7 bases, with 18 bases left in between. TCRdb fed the RT-PCR reads into MiXCR, producing one record per CDR3 protein. The sample lists around 520,000 distinct CDR3 sequences; 25% were seen once. The material was CD4+ T cells sorted from PBMCs, obtained 5 to 6 days after vaccination. The TCR was taken from a man aged 45-65 years who received an inactivated influenza vaccine. V gene TRBV29-1 combines with J gene TRBJ2-7; a possible D gene is TRBD1 (6 bases). The CDR3: CSVQSNRVREQYF. The CDR3 DNA follows: TGCAGCGTTCAATCAAACAGGGTCAGGGAGCAGTACTTC.